What follows are 17 T cell receptor beta chains derived from one specimen sequenced in a study of blood T cells in healthy people across ages. Using a J-beta primer mix together with a sample-barcoded 5' primer, a second PCR was run for roughly 6 to 11 cycles. TCRdb processed the 5' RACE reads anew with MiXCR; each CDR3 protein has one entry. This table has approximately 1.5 million distinct CDR3 sequences, roughly 43% appearing once. The source material was blood. The receptors stem from a young woman in good health.

To note about this clonotype: One junction end does not reproduce the germline sequence, and a read error may be involved. The rearrangement joins TRBV7-2 to TRBJ2-1; D remains unclear. Germline CDR1 SGHTA, CDR2 FQGNSA. CDR3 length equals 15 residues. CDR3 sequence (DNA): TGTGCCAGCAGCTATGACTCGAGCTCCTACAATAAGCAGTTCTTC. Translation gives CASSYDSSSYNKQFF.

This clonotype was seen repeatedly, ten times or more. The rearrangement uses TRBV25-1 and TRBJ2-7; maybe TRBD2 (6 bases). Trimming cost V 4 bases and J 6 bases, with 19 bases left between them. CDR3 length: 15 amino acids. CDR1 is MGHDK and CDR2 is SYGVNS in the germline V gene. The CDR3 bases are TGTGCCAGCAGTGGCCAACGGGGGTCTTTAATCGAGCAGTACTTC. It codes for CASSGQRGSLIEQYF.

Turning to this clonotype: This clone may be a read error of a much larger clone one base away. The chain uses TRBV6-5 and TRBJ2-3; D uncertain. The V end lost 8 bases, the J end lost 6 bases, and 15 bases lay between the germline ends. CDR1 and CDR2 from the germline V gene are MNHEY and SVGAGI. The CDR3 sequence is 13 residues long. CDR3 protein: CASGVSAGDTQYF. The CDR3 coding sequence is TGTGCCAGCGGGGTTTCAGCCGGGGATACGCAGTATTTT.

This clonotype was detected only a few times. This sequence joins TRBV20-1 and TRBJ1-1; no clear D. This CDR3 has 12 amino acids. V was cut by 6 bases and J by 7 bases, with 15 bases left in between. CDR1 is DFQATT, CDR2 SNEGSKA, per germline (reference sequence). For the CDR3, the DNA is TGCAGTGCGGCCGTTTTTGGGGTTGAAGCTTTCTTT. Residues: CSAAVFGVEAFF.

The chain recombines TRBV18 with TRBJ2-1; 11 bases match TRBD1. V lost 3 bases, J lost 5 bases, and 9 bases stayed unmatched. The CDR3 has 17 residues. Germline loops: CDR1 KGHSH, CDR2 LQKENI. The CDR3 nucleotides are TGTGCCAGCTCACCGAACTTTCTGGGACAGGGGGACAATGAGCAGTTCTTC. Its translation: CASSPNFLGQGDNEQFF.

This clonotype was found a few times. This chain uses TRBV14 with TRBJ1-2; unclear D gene. The CDR3 loop spans 15 amino acids. The ends were cut back, 0 bases at V and 3 bases at J, with 11 bases in the middle. Per germline, CDR1 SGHDN and CDR2 FVKESK. The CDR3 region is CASSQEWANHYGYTF. In DNA, the CDR3 is TGTGCCAGCAGCCAAGAATGGGCGAACCACTATGGCTACACCTTC. The complete variable domain, with remaining parts taken from reference TRBV14 and TRBJ1-2, reads EAGVTQFPSHSVIEKGQTVTLRCDPISGHDNLYWYRRVMGKEIKFLLHFVKESKQDESGMPNNRFLAERTGGTYSTLKVQPAELEDSGVYFCASSQEWANHYGYTFGSGTRLTVV.

The chain has TRBV20-1 and TRBJ2-1; perhaps D is TRBD1 or TRBD2 (5 bases each). The CDR3 totals 11 residues. Per germline, CDR1 DFQATT and CDR2 SNEGSKA (reference sequence). The CDR3, as DNA: TGCAGGCGTTTGGGGGTGAATGAGCAGTTCTTC. As protein: CRRLGVNEQFF.

The chain links TRBV4-3 to TRBJ2-1, with 9 nucleotides matching TRBD2. The CDR3 has 16 residues. Germline CDR1 is LGHNA and CDR2 is YSLEER. V shed 1 base and J 6 bases; nucleotides not matched to a gene: 7. The chain's CDR3 is CASSQVWLAGTNEQFF. The CDR3 region has the DNA TGCGCCAGCAGCCAAGTTTGGCTAGCGGGAACCAATGAGCAGTTCTTC.

In its sample, this clonotype was seen a few times. The chain recombines TRBV7-2 with TRBJ2-3; 11 nucleotides align to TRBD2. V gave up 4 bases and J gave up 3 bases; unmatched junction bases: 6. CDR1 and CDR2 from the germline V gene are SGHTA and FQGNSA. The CDR3 has 16 residues. The CDR3 sequence is CASSSPSGRRTDTQYF. CDR3 bases: TGTGCCAGCAGCTCCCCTAGCGGGAGGCGGACAGATACGCAGTATTTT.

The V call is TRBV19, the J call TRBJ1-2, with 7 positions matching TRBD1. This CDR3 is built from 13 residues. V was pared by 7 bases and J by 4 bases, with 6 bases of the junction left unmatched. CDR1 and CDR2 (germline): LNHDA, SQIVND (reference sequence). The CDR3 spells CASIRQGGYGYTF. The DNA of the CDR3 is TGTGCCAGTATACGGCAGGGGGGCTATGGCTACACCTTC. Full variable domain (outside the CDR3, taken from reference TRBV19 and TRBJ1-2): DGGITQSPKYLFRKEGQNVTLSCEQNLNHDAMYWYRQDPGQGLRLIYYSQIVNDFQKGDIAEGYSVSREKKESFPLTVTSAQKNPTAFYLCASIRQGGYGYTFGSGTRLTVV.

The CDR3 protein is CASSDYRGLNEQFF. The CDR3 DNA reads TGCGCCAGCAGCGATTACAGGGGGCTAAATGAGCAGTTCTTC. V is TRBV5-1 and J is TRBJ2-1, with TRBD1 matching over 9 bases. This CDR3 is built from 14 residues. CDR1 SGHRS and CDR2 YFSETQ come from the germline V gene. J was trimmed by 7 bases and V by 4 bases; bases with no gene match: 6.

Only one count was recorded for this clonotype. The chain couples TRBV7-9 to TRBJ2-2; 10 bases map to TRBD1. V lost 4 bases, J lost 5 bases, and 4 bases stayed unmatched. The CDR3 spans 15 residues. Germline CDR1 is SEHNR and CDR2 is FQNEAQ (reference sequence). CDR3 region: CASSSTGGSTGELFF. CDR3 in DNA: TGTGCCAGCAGCTCGACAGGGGGCTCAACCGGGGAGCTGTTTTTT.

This clonotype was seen a single time. This may come from a read error, since a much larger clone is one base off. The chain uses TRBV4-1 and TRBJ2-3, with D perhaps being TRBD1 or TRBD2 (5 bases each). The length of the CDR3 is 13 residues. The V gene's germline CDR1 is MGHRA and CDR2 YSYEKL. This CDR3 reads CAVARRGTDAQYF. The CDR3 bases are TGCGCCGTAGCACGTCGGGGCACAGATGCGCAGTATTTT.

A note on this clonotype: This may be a read error, as it is one base from a much larger clone. This chain uses TRBV4-3 with TRBJ1-2, with TRBD1 matching over 7 bases. The CDR3 consists of 15 residues. Looked up from germline, CDR1 is LGHNA and CDR2 is YSLEER. The CDR3 protein is CTSSQIPDRDYGYTF. CDR3 DNA sequence: TGCACCAGCAGCCAAATTCCCGACAGGGACTATGGCTACACCTTC.

The chain uses TRBV18 and TRBJ2-7; no clear D gene. Germline V gene sequence: CDR1 KGHSH, CDR2 LQKENI. Between the trimmed V and J ends, which lost 0 bases and 4 bases, there was a span of 10 bases. CDR3 length: 14 residues. The CDR3, as DNA: TGTGCCAGCTCACCACCAGGTGCCGGGTACGAGCAGTACTTC. It is translated as CASSPPGAGYEQYF.

In its sample, this clonotype was seen a few times. This chain joins TRBV7-9 and TRBJ1-6, with D possibly being TRBD1 (6 bases). The V end was cut by 5 bases, the J end by 8 bases, with 13 bases between. The length of the CDR3 is 14 residues. The germline V gene encodes CDR1 SEHNR and CDR2 FQNEAQ (reference sequence). Here the CDR3 reads CASSAQGGDSPLHF. The CDR3 nucleotides are TGTGCCAGCAGCGCACAGGGAGGGGATTCACCCCTCCACTTT.

The J gene is TRBJ1-2, the V gene TRBV28; no clear D. The CDR3 is 13 residues long. The germline CDR1 and CDR2 sequences are MDHEN and SYDVKM. V lost 10 bases and J lost 5, with 17 bases in between. CDR3 nucleotide sequence: TGTGCCACCTCGACTGAAGTAGGGTATGGCTACACCTTC. Amino acids: CATSTEVGYGYTF.